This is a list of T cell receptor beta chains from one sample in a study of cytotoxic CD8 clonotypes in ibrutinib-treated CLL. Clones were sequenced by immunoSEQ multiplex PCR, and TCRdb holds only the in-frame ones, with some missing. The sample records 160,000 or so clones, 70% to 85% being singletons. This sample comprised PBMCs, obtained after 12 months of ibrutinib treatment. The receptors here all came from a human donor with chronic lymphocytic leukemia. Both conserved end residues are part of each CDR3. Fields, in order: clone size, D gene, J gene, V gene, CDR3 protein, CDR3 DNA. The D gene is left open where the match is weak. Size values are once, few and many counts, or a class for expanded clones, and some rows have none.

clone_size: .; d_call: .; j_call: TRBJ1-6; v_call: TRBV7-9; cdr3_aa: CASSQTMATADYNSPLHF; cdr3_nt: TGTGCCAGCAGCCAAACTATGGCAACGGCAGACTATAATTCACCCCTCCACTTT
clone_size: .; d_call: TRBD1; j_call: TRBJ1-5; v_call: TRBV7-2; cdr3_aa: CASSLGGDRGGNQPQHF; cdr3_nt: TGTGCCAGCAGCTTGGGCGGAGACAGGGGTGGCAATCAGCCCCAGCATTTT
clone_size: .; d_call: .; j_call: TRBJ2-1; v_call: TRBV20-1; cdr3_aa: CSAKNNEQFF; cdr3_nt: TGCAGTGCTAAAAACAATGAGCAGTTCTTC
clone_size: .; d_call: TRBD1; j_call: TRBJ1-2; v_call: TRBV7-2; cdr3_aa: CASRTGQGVSYGYTF; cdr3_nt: TGTGCCAGCAGGACTGGACAGGGGGTCTCCTATGGCTACACCTTC
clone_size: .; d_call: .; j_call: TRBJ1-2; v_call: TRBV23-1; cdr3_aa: CASSHPPLKGYGYTF; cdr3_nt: TGCGCCAGCAGTCATCCCCCCCTCAAGGGCTATGGCTACACCTTC
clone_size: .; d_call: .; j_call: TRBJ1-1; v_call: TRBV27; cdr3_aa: CASRIRGSEAFF; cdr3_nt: TGTGCCAGCAGAATTAGGGGCAGTGAAGCTTTCTTT
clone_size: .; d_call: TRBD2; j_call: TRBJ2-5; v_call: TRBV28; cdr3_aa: CASSGGGSNEETQYF; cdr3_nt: TGTGCCAGCAGTGGCGGCGGGAGCAACGAAGAGACCCAGTACTTC
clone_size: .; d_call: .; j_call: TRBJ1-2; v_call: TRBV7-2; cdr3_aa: CASSLSMSNYGYTF; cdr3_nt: TGTGCCAGCAGCTTATCCATGTCTAACTATGGCTACACCTTC
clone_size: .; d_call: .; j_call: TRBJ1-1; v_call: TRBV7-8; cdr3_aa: CASSLSFGEAFF; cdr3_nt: TGTGCCAGCAGCTTAAGTTTCGGTGAAGCTTTCTTT
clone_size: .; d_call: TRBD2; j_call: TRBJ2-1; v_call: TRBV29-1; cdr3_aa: CSVRTSGRWSYNEQFF; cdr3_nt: TGCAGCGTTCGGACTAGCGGGAGGTGGTCCTACAATGAGCAGTTCTTC
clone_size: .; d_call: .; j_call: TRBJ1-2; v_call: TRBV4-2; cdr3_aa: CASSQDSYGRGGYTF; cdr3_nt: TGTGCCAGCAGCCAAGATTCTTACGGCAGGGGAGGCTACACCTTC
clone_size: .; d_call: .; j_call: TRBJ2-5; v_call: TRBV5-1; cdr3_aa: CASSRGSYQETQYF; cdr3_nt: TGCGCCAGCAGCCGGGGGTCGTACCAAGAGACCCAGTACTTC
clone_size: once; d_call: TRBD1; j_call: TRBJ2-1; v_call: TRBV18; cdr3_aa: CASSPRDRGRGEQFF; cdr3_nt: TGTGCCAGCTCACCGAGGGACAGGGGGCGTGGTGAGCAGTTCTTC
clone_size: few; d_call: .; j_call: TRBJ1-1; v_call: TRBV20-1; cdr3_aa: CSARYRLSAFF; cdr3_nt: TGCAGTGCTAGATACAGATTATCGGCTTTCTTT
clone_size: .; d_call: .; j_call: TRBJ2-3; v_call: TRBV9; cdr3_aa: CASSVDGAYTDTQYF; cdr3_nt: TGTGCCAGCAGCGTAGACGGGGCCTACACAGATACGCAGTATTTT
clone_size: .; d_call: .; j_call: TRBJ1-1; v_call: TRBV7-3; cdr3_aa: CASSLQGHWDTEAFF; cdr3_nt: TGTGCCAGCAGCTTACAGGGCCATTGGGACACTGAAGCTTTCTTT
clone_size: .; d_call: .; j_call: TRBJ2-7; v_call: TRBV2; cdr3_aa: CASSENPYEQYF; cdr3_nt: TGTGCCAGCAGTGAGAACCCCTACGAGCAGTACTTC
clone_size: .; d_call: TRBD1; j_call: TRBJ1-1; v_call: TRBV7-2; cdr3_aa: CASSMYQGGNTEAFF; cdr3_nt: TGTGCCAGCAGCATGTATCAGGGGGGAAACACTGAAGCTTTCTTT
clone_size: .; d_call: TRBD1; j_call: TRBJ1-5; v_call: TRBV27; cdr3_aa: CASSLWGTGDQPQHF; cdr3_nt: TGTGCCAGCAGTTTATGGGGGACAGGGGATCAGCCCCAGCATTTT
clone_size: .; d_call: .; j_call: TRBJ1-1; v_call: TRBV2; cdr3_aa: CASSEWGPNTEAFF; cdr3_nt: TGTGCCAGCAGTGAGTGGGGACCAAACACTGAAGCTTTCTTT
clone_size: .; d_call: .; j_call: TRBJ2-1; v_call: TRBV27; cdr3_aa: CASSRETIYSYNEQFF; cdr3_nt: TGTGCCAGCAGTCGAGAGACTATCTACTCCTACAATGAGCAGTTCTTC
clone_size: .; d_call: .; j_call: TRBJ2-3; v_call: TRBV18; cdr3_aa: CASSPPADTQYF; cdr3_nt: TGTGCCAGCTCACCACCGGCCGATACGCAGTATTTT
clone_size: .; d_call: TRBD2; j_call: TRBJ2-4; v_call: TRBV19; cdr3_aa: CASSILAGKNIQYF; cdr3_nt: TGTGCCAGTAGTATCCTAGCGGGAAAAAACATTCAGTACTTC
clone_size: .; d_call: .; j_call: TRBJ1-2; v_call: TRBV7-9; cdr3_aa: CASSSRQAIYGYTF; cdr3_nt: TGTGCCAGCAGCTCGCGACAGGCCATCTATGGCTACACCTTC
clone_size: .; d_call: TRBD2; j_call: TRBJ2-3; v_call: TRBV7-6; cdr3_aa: CASSLLAGGSSTDTQYF; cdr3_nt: TGTGCCAGCAGCTTACTAGCGGGAGGGTCTAGCACAGATACGCAGTATTTT
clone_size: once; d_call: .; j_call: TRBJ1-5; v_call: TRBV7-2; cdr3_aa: CASSSASNQPQHF; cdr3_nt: TGTGCCAGCAGTTCAGCTAGCAATCAGCCCCAGCATTTT
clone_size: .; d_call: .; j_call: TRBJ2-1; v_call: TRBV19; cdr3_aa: CASSKGMYNEQFF; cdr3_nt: TGTGCCAGTAGTAAGGGGATGTACAATGAGCAGTTCTTC
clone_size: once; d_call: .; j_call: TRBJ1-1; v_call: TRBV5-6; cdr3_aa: CASSGLGSRESNTEAFF; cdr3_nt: TGTGCCAGCAGCGGACTAGGGTCGCGGGAATCGAACACTGAAGCTTTCTTT
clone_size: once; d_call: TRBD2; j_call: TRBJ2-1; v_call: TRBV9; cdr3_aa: CASSVRGTSSNEQFF; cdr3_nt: TGTGCCAGCAGCGTTAGGGGGACTAGCAGCAATGAGCAGTTCTTC
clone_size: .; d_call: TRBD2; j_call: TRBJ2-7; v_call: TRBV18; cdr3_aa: CASSETSVTSYEQYF; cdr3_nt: TGTGCCAGCTCAGAAACTAGCGTCACATCCTACGAGCAGTACTTC
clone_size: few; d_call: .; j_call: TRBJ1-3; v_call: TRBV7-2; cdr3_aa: CASSLVTSSGNTIYF; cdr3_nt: TGTGCCAGCAGCTTAGTCACCAGCTCTGGAAACACCATATATTTT
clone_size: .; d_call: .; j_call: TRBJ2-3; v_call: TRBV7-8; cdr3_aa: CASSSVGTQYF; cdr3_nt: TGTGCCAGCAGCTCCGTAGGCACGCAGTATTTT
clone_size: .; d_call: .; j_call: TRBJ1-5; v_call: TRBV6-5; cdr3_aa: CASSPASGQRGPQHF; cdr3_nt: TGTGCCAGCAGCCCAGCGTCTGGACAACGGGGGCCCCAGCATTTT
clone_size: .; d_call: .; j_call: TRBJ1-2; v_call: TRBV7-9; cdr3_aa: CASSSDRPMIYGYTF; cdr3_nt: TGTGCCAGCAGCTCGGACAGACCTATGATCTATGGCTACACCTTC
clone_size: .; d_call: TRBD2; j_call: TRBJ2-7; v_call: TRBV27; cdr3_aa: CASSLEAGGPTYEQYF; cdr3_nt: TGTGCCAGCAGTTTAGAGGCGGGAGGGCCGACCTACGAGCAGTACTTC
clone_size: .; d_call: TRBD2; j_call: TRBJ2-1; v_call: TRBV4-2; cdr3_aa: CASSPGGTSRRNEQFF; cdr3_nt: TGTGCCAGCAGCCCTGGGGGGACTAGTCGGAGGAATGAGCAGTTCTTC
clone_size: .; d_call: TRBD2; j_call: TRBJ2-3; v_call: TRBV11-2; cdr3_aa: CASATAGSTDTQYF; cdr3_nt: TGTGCCAGCGCTACAGCGGGGTCCACAGATACGCAGTATTTT
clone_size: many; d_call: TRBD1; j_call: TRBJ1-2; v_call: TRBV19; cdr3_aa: CASSIKLTSGTGFSFRNYGYTF; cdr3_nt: TGTGCCAGTAGTATCAAACTTACCTCCGGGACAGGGTTCTCCTTCCGTAACTATGGCTACACCTTC
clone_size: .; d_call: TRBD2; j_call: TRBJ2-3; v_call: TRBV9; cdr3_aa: CASSVGGGDTDTQYF; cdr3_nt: TGTGCCAGCAGCGTGGGCGGGGGGGACACAGATACGCAGTATTTT
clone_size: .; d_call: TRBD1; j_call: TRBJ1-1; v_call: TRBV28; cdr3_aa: CASKDRAAITEAFF; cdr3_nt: TGTGCCAGCAAAGACAGGGCTGCCATCACTGAAGCTTTCTTT
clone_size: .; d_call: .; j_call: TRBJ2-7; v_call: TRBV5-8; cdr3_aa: CASSLALGKEQYF; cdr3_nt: TGTGCCAGCAGCTTGGCCCTCGGAAAGGAGCAGTACTTC
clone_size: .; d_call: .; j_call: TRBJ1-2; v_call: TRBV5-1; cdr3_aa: CASSLAVSTNYGYTF; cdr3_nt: TGCGCCAGCAGCTTGGCCGTGAGCACTAACTATGGCTACACCTTC
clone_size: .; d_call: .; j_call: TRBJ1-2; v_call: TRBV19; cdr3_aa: CASSMVTGRNYGYTF; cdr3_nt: TGTGCCAGTAGTATGGTCACAGGGCGAAACTATGGCTACACCTTC
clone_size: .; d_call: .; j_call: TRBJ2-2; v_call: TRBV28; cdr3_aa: CASSTGGEATGELFF; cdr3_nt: TGTGCCAGCTCCACCGGAGGGGAGGCCACCGGGGAGCTGTTTTTT
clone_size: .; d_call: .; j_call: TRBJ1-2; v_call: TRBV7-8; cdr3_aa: CASSSSGGRRNYGYTF; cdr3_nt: TGTGCCAGCAGCTCCTCGGGGGGCAGGAGAAACTATGGCTACACCTTC
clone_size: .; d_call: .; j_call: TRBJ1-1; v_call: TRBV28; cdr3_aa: CASRHPVESEAFF; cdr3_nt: TGTGCCAGCAGACACCCTGTAGAGTCTGAAGCTTTCTTT
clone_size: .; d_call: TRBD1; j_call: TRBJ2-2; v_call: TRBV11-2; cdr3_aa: CATRTGGNTGELFF; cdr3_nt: TGTGCCACCCGGACAGGTGGTAACACCGGGGAGCTGTTTTTT
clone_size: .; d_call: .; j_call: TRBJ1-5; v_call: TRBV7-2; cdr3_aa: CASSPKLGVNQPQHF; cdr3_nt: TGTGCCAGCAGCCCCAAGTTAGGGGTTAATCAGCCCCAGCATTTT
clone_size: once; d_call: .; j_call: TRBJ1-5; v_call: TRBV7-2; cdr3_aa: CASSLAAASYSNQPQHF; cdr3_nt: TGTGCCAGCAGCTTAGCGGCAGCTTCCTATAGCAATCAGCCCCAGCATTTT
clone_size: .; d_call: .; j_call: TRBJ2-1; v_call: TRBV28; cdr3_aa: CASSLWGGGAGIYNEQFF; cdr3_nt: TGTGCCAGCAGTTTATGGGGTGGTGGGGCGGGAATATACAATGAGCAGTTCTTC
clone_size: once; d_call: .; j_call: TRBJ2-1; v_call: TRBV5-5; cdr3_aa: CASSQEGGYNEQFF; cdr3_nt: TGCGCCAGCAGCCAAGAGGGCGGGTACAATGAGCAGTTCTTC
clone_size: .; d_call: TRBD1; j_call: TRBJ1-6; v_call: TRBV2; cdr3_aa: CASSRGQGANSPLHF; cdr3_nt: TGTGCCAGCAGCAGGGGACAGGGGGCGAATTCACCCCTCCACTTT
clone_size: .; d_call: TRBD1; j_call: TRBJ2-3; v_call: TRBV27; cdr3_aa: CASSSTRQGLFYTDTQYF; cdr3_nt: TGTGCCAGCAGTTCCACTCGACAGGGCCTATTTTACACAGATACGCAGTATTTT
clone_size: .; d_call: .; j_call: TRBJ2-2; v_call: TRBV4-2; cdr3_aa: CASSQATKDTGELFF; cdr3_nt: TGTGCCAGCAGCCAAGCTACGAAGGACACCGGGGAGCTGTTTTTT
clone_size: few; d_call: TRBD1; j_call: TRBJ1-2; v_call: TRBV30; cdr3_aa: CAWTRTGVNGYTF; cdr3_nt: TGTGCCTGGACAAGGACAGGCGTAAATGGCTACACCTTC
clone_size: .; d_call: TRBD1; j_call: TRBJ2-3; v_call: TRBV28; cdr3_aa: CASSLTGGTDTQYF; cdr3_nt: TGTGCCAGCAGTTTAACAGGGGGCACAGATACGCAGTATTTT
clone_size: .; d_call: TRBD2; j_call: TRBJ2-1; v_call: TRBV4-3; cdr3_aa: CASSQGMAGGRGEQFF; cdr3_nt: TGCGCCAGCAGCCAAGGTATGGCGGGAGGGCGCGGTGAGCAGTTCTTC
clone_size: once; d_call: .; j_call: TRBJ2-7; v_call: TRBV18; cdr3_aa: CASSPPRVGGEQYF; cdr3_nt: TGTGCCAGCTCACCACCTAGGGTTGGAGGCGAGCAGTACTTC
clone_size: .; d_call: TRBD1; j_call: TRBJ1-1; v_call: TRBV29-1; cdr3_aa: CSVGNRGPNTEAFF; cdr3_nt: TGCAGCGTAGGAAACAGGGGGCCCAACACTGAAGCTTTCTTT
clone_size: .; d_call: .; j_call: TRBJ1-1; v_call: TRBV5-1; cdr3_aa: CASREGGKEAEAFF; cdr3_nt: TGCGCCAGCAGGGAAGGAGGCAAGGAGGCTGAAGCTTTCTTT